The entry below gives a single T cell receptor (beta chain) sequence along with its context. The antigen remains unidentified. TCRbeta library preparation incorporated unique molecular identifiers. TCRdb redid the calling of the PCR reads with MiXCR, one entry per CDR3 protein. This table has about 130,000 distinct CDR3 sequences, 9.7% appearing once. These data originate in a study of T-cell reconstitution after alpha-beta-depleted transplantation in children. CDR1 and CDR2 from the germline V gene are SNHLY and FYNNEI. The CDR3 is made up of 17 amino acids. V lost 5 bases and J lost 4; bases outside the gene matches: 12. Overall study findings and caveats: Where alpha-beta T cells came from about two months after transplant was reportedly several hundred expanded graft clones. It was newly produced T cells that mostly accounted for T-cell counts and diversity one year after transplant. From surviving recipient T cells and thymic progenitors came the high day-60 TCRbeta diversity observed in some patients.

The starting material was PBMCs, mostly from graft donor cells, obtained 180 days after TCRalphabeta/CD19-depleted stem cell transplant. The origin of this receptor is a girl in the first two years of life who had a stem cell transplant for combined immunodeficiency, so the T cells may come from the graft donor. This chain uses TRBV2 with TRBJ2-2; the match to TRBD1 covers 8 bases. The CDR3 DNA sequence: TGTGCCAGCAGTAAAGGGGCAGGGGGCGCCGGCACCGGGGAGCTGTTTTTT. Translating it yields CASSKGAGGAGTGELFF.